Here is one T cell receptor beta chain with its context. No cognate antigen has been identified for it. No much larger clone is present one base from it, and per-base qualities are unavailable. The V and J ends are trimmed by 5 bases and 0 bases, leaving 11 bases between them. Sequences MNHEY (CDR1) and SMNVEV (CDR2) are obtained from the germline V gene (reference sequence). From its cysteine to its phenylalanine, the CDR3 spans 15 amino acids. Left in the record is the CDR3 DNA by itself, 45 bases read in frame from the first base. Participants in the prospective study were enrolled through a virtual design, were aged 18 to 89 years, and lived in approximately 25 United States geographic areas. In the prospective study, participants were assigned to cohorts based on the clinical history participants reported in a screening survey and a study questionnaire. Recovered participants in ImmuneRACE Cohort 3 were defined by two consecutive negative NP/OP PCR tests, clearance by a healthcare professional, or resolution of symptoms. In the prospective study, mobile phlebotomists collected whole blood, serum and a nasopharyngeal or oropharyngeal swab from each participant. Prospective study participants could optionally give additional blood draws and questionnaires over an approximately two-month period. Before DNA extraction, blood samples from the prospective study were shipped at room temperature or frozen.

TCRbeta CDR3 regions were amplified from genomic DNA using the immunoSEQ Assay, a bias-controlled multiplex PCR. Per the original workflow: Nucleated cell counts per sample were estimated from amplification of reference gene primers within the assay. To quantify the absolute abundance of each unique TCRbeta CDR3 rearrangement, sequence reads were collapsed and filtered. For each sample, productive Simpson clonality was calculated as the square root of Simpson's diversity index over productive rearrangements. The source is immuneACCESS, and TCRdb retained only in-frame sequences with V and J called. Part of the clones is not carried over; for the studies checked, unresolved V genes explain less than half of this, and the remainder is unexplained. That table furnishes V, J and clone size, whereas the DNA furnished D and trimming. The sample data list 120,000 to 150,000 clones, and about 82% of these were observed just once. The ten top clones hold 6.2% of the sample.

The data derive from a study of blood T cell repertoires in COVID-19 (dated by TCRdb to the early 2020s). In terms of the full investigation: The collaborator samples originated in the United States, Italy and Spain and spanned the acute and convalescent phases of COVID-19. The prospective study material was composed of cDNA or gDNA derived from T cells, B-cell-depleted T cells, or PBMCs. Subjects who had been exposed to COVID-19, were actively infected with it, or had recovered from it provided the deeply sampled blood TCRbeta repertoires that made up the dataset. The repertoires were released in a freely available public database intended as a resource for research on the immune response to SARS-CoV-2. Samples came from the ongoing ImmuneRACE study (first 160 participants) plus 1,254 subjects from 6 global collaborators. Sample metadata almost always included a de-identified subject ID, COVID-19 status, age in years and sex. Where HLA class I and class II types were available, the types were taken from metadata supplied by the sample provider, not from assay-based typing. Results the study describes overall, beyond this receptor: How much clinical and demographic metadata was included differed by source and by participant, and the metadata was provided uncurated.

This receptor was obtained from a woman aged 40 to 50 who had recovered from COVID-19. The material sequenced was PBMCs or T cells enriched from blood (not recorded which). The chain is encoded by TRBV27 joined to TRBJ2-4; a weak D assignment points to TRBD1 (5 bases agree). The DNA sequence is TGTGCCAGCAGTCCACAGGTTCTAGCCAAAAACATTCAGTACTTC. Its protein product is CASSPQVLAKNIQYF.